This is a list of T cell receptor beta chains from one sample in a study of OX40 agonist ivuxolimab in advanced cancers. The repertoire was sequenced with immunoSEQ multiplex PCR; TCRdb's copy has only in-frame clones and lacks some. The sample contains tens of thousands of clones, 75% to 90% of which appear only once. Sequencing used CD4+ or CD8+ T cells sorted from blood, obtained in a trial of the OX40 agonist ivuxolimab. These receptors came from an adult with an advanced solid tumor such as melanoma, head and neck, liver or kidney cancer. CDR3s include the opening cysteine and the closing phenylalanine or tryptophan. A D gene is named only where the DNA matches it firmly. The size entry is marked missing in some rows and otherwise reads once, few, many or a size class.

V	J	D	size	DNA	CDR3
TRBV7-8	TRBJ1-1	NA	NA	TGTGCCAGCAGCTCGACACTAAACACTGAAGCTTTCTTT	CASSSTLNTEAFF
TRBV6-5	TRBJ1-2	NA	NA	TGTGCCAGATCCGACGGCTACACCTTC	CARSDGYTF
TRBV27	TRBJ2-3	NA	NA	TGTGCCAGCAGTCACAGGGCGGATACGCAGTATTTT	CASSHRADTQYF
TRBV28	TRBJ2-7	TRBD2	NA	TGTGCCAGCAGGCAGACTAGCGGCACAACCTACGAGCAGTACTTC	CASRQTSGTTYEQYF
TRBV2	TRBJ2-1	NA	NA	TGTGCCAGCGTGAGTCCTAGCTTCAATGAGCAGTTCTTC	CASVSPSFNEQFF
TRBV7-9	TRBJ1-2	TRBD1	NA	TGTGCCAGCAGCTCGGACAGGGGGCTTCTTGGCTACACCTTC	CASSSDRGLLGYTF
TRBV19	TRBJ2-3	TRBD1	NA	TGTGCCAGTAGTATAACATCAGGGGGCCCAGATACGCAGTATTTT	CASSITSGGPDTQYF
TRBV7-9	TRBJ2-7	NA	NA	TGTGCCAGCAGCTCTGGAGGGGGACAAAGGAACTTC	CASSSGGGQRNF
TRBV6-6	TRBJ2-7	NA	NA	TGTGCCAGCAGTTACTATGGGGCGTACGAGCAGTACTTC	CASSYYGAYEQYF
TRBV27	TRBJ2-1	NA	NA	TGTGCCAGCAGTTTATACAGGACTCAGAAGAATGAGCAGTTCTTC	CASSLYRTQKNEQFF
TRBV18	TRBJ1-2	TRBD1	NA	TGTGCCAGCTCACCAGAGACAGGGTTTTATGGCTACACCTTC	CASSPETGFYGYTF
TRBV9	TRBJ2-5	NA	NA	TGTGCCAGCTCTCTAGGGGACGTAGAGGCCCAGTACTTC	CASSLGDVEAQYF
TRBV29-1	TRBJ2-7	TRBD1	NA	TGCAGCGTTAATTTTAAGGACAGGGGGAACGAGCAGTACTTC	CSVNFKDRGNEQYF
TRBV7-9	TRBJ1-2	NA	NA	TGTGCCAGCAGCTTAGGGAGCCGACAGGCCAACTACTATGGCTACACCTTC	CASSLGSRQANYYGYTF
TRBV5-6	TRBJ2-2	NA	NA	TGTGCCAGCAGCTTGGCAGGCGTCAGGGCTAACACCGGGGAGCTGTTTTTT	CASSLAGVRANTGELFF
TRBV4-3	TRBJ1-2	NA	NA	TGCGCCAGCAGCCACAGTCGACCGGTCAAGGGCTATGGCTACACCTTC	CASSHSRPVKGYGYTF
TRBV4-2	TRBJ2-1	NA	NA	TGTGCCAGCAGCCAAGATCCCGCGCTAACCAATGAGCAGTTCTTC	CASSQDPALTNEQFF
TRBV4-3	TRBJ1-4	NA	NA	TGCGCCAGCAGCCAAGATGTGGCAACTAATGAAAAACTGTTTTTT	CASSQDVATNEKLFF
TRBV15	TRBJ2-7	TRBD1	NA	TGTGCCACCAGCAGCCGGGACAGGGAAAACTCCTACGAGCAGTACTTC	CATSSRDRENSYEQYF
TRBV6-5	TRBJ1-6	NA	NA	TGTGCCAGCTGGGCAACGAGCTCCTATAATTCACCCCTCCACTTT	CASWATSSYNSPLHF
TRBV27	TRBJ2-7	NA	NA	TGTGCCAGCGGCCCTTACCTCTACGAGCAGTACTTC	CASGPYLYEQYF
TRBV27	TRBJ2-7	NA	NA	TGTGCCAGCAGTTTAGCTGGGGGGCGCTTCTCCTACGAGCAGTACTTC	CASSLAGGRFSYEQYF
TRBV4-2	TRBJ1-5	NA	NA	TGTGCCAGCAGCCAAGAGGTACTGGGGGAGAGCAATCAGCCCCAGCATTTT	CASSQEVLGESNQPQHF
TRBV19	TRBJ2-2	NA	NA	TGTGCCAGTAGTATATCGACGAACACCGGGGAGCTGTTTTTT	CASSISTNTGELFF
TRBV13	TRBJ1-4	TRBD1	NA	TGTGCCAGCAGCTCCCGACAGGGTTATGAAAAACTGTTTTTT	CASSSRQGYEKLFF
TRBV4-3	TRBJ1-2	NA	NA	TGCGCCAGCAGCCAACTATTCAAGGGGATTTATGGCTACACCTTC	CASSQLFKGIYGYTF
TRBV27	TRBJ1-2	NA	once	TGTGCCAGCAGTTTATCGAAGAGTAGGACAAACTATGGCTACACCTTC	CASSLSKSRTNYGYTF
TRBV10-3	TRBJ2-2	NA	once	TGTGCCACCGGCGACACCGAGAACACCGGGGAGCTGTTTTTT	CATGDTENTGELFF
TRBV10-2	TRBJ1-5	NA	NA	TGCGCCAGCAGTGAGGTGGGAACAGGGTACCAGCCCCAGCATTTT	CASSEVGTGYQPQHF
TRBV11-2	TRBJ2-4	NA	NA	TGTGCCAGCAGCTTAGTACCCGGACACCCCGGGGAAAACATTCAGTACTTC	CASSLVPGHPGENIQYF
TRBV10-3	TRBJ2-1	TRBD2	NA	TGTGCCATCAGTGAGTCAGGACATCTAGCGGGGGGGCACCATGAGCAGTTCTTC	CAISESGHLAGGHHEQFF
TRBV19	TRBJ2-1	NA	NA	TGTGCCAGTAGCCTATACAATGAGCAGTTCTTC	CASSLYNEQFF
TRBV7-9	TRBJ2-7	NA	NA	TGTGCCAGCAGCTTAGCGATTTCAGGGTACGAGCAGTACTTC	CASSLAISGYEQYF
TRBV25-1	TRBJ2-1	NA	once	TGTGCCAGCAGTGAAACTGGGAATGAGCAGTTCTTC	CASSETGNEQFF
TRBV27	TRBJ2-1	TRBD2	NA	TGTGCCAGCAGTTTATCCGGGACTAGTGCTTACAATGAGCAGTTCTTC	CASSLSGTSAYNEQFF
TRBV28	TRBJ2-7	TRBD2	once	TGTGCCAGCAGTTTGGAAATGACTAGCGGCTTCTACGAGCAGTACTTC	CASSLEMTSGFYEQYF
TRBV27	TRBJ2-1	TRBD2	NA	TGTGCCAGCAGTTTGGGACTAGCGGGAGTAGGGGCCTACAATGAGCAATTCTTC	CASSLGLAGVGAYNEQFF
TRBV19	TRBJ2-3	NA	NA	TGTGCCAGTAGTATAGAATCAGGACTTCCACACGTGGATACGCAGTATTTT	CASSIESGLPHVDTQYF
TRBV7-9	TRBJ1-1	NA	NA	TGTGCCAGCAGCTACGCCATTACTGAAGCTTTCTTT	CASSYAITEAFF